This TCR beta chain was recovered during a study of cytomegalovirus exposure and HLA in healthy donors. The CDR3 totals 15 residues. CDR1 and CDR2 from the germline V gene are SGHDT and YYEEEE. Trimming left V 5 bases short and J 1 base short, with 15 bases between. PCR was performed using 60 Vbeta and 13 Jbeta primers. Clones were read by immunoSEQ multiplex PCR, and TCRdb kept only the in-frame ones, dropping some. The table includes 130,000 to 150,000 clones, 80% detected once. The V and J genes are TRBV5-6 and TRBJ1-1; D is perhaps TRBD1 (5 bases). The sequencing input was PBMCs. The sequence was obtained from a man aged 35 to 55 in good health and CMV-seronegative. CDR3 sequence (DNA): TGTGCCAGCAGGGGGCTGGGTTGGGGGAACACTGAAGCTTTCTTT. Residues: CASRGLGWGNTEAFF. Using reference TRBV5-6 and TRBJ1-1 for the parts outside the CDR3, the full variable domain is DAGVTQSPTHLIKTRGQQVTLRCSPKSGHDTVSWYQQALGQGPQFIFQYYEEEERQRGNFPDRFSGHQFPNYSSELNVNALLLGDSALYLCASRGLGWGNTEAFFGQGTRLTVV.